This T cell receptor (beta chain) was sequenced in a study of blood T cell repertoires in COVID-19. Looking at the study overall: Samples of COVID-19 (acute and convalescent) were obtained from the United States, Italy and Spain. T cells, B-cell-depleted T cells, or PBMCs provided the cDNA or gDNA that served as material.

How the authors handled the data: Estimated nucleated cell counts came from reference gene primer amplification. The method was immunoSEQ multiplex PCR; TCRdb's version includes in-frame clones alone and lacks a portion of them. That table furnishes V, J and clone size, whereas the DNA furnished D and trimming. The sample includes approximately 200,000 clones, roughly 80% of them seen just once. The CDR3 is 16 residues long. The V gene end was trimmed by 3 bases and the J gene end by 0 bases; junction bases not matched to a gene: 1. Germline V gene sequence: CDR1 MRHNA, CDR2 SNTAGT. The specimen was peripheral blood. This chain uses TRBV6-4 with TRBJ2-3, with 12 bases aligning to TRBD2. The sequence came from a woman in her thirties with acute or convalescent COVID-19. This CDR3 reads CASSETSGGSTDTQYF. The DNA for the CDR3 is TGTGCCAGCAGTGAGACTAGCGGGGGAAGCACAGATACGCAGTATTTT.